This T cell receptor beta chain is drawn from a study of blood T cells in healthy people across ages. For the second PCR, which ran for about 6 to 11 cycles, a sample-barcoded 5' primer and a J-beta primer mix were used. TCRdb processed the 5' RACE reads anew with MiXCR; each CDR3 protein has one entry. The data hold 1,500,000 or so distinct CDR3 sequences, with 40% to 45% observed a single time. V was cut by 6 bases and J by 5 bases, with 16 bases left in between. Germline V gene data show CDR1 as SGHTA and CDR2 as FQGNSA. The CDR3 is 14 amino acids. The V and J genes are TRBV7-2 and TRBJ2-5; D is unclear. What was sequenced was blood. This receptor was identified in a woman aged 18-35 years in good health. CDR3 in DNA: TGTGCCAGCAGGGCCAGAATATTAGGGGAGACCCAGTACTTC. Translating gives CASRARILGETQYF.